The rows below give T cell receptor beta chains drawn from one sample of a study of radiotherapy plus CTLA-4 blockade in lung cancer. Method: immunoSEQ multiplex PCR; TCRdb's copy keeps in-frame clones and lacks some. Found here are under 35,000 clones, 60% to 75% of them singletons; the top ten hold more than 4.5%. This specimen consisted of peripheral blood, obtained from a patient treated with radiotherapy plus ipilimumab. All receptors come from a human donor with non-small cell lung cancer whose response to radiotherapy plus ipilimumab could not be evaluated. Each CDR3 is given with its conserved first and last residue. The D gene is left open where the match is weak. Some rows mark clone size as missing; the rest say once, few, many or name a class of expanded clone.

v_call	j_call	clone_size	d_call	cdr3_aa	cdr3_nt
TRBV2	TRBJ1-3	NA	NA	CASSDGPFSGNTIYF	TGTGCCAGCAGTGATGGGCCATTCTCTGGAAACACCATATATTTT
TRBV10-2	TRBJ2-7	medium-sized	TRBD1	CASSEFLLGQGHHEQYF	TGCGCCAGCAGTGAGTTCCTTTTGGGACAGGGACACCACGAGCAGTACTTC
TRBV28	TRBJ1-6	few	NA	CASSGGYDALHF	TGTGCCAGCAGTGGAGGGTACGACGCCCTCCACTTT
TRBV27	TRBJ2-7	NA	TRBD1	CASSLGQGAYYEQYF	TGTGCCAGCAGTTTAGGTCAGGGGGCCTACTACGAGCAGTACTTC
TRBV15	TRBJ2-7	NA	NA	CATSRARGAYEQYF	TGTGCCACCAGCAGAGCCAGGGGTGCTTACGAGCAGTACTTC
TRBV10-2	TRBJ2-7	NA	TRBD2	CATQGLAGESPYEQYF	TGCGCCACCCAGGGACTAGCGGGAGAAAGCCCGTACGAGCAGTACTTC
TRBV19	TRBJ1-1	NA	TRBD1	CASSNLGDSLMNTEAFF	TGTGCCAGTAGTAACCTTGGGGACAGCCTTATGAACACTGAAGCTTTCTTT
TRBV7-2	TRBJ2-1	NA	NA	CASSPYGLNEQFF	TGTGCCAGCAGCCCCTATGGGCTGAATGAGCAGTTCTTC
TRBV5-5	TRBJ2-7	NA	NA	CASSFDRYEQYF	TGTGCCAGCAGCTTTGACAGATACGAGCAGTACTTC
TRBV30	TRBJ2-6	NA	TRBD1	CAWSRDRVAGANVLTF	TGTGCCTGGAGCCGAGACAGGGTAGCTGGGGCCAACGTCCTGACTTTC
TRBV5-1	TRBJ2-2	NA	TRBD2	CASSVPTSGNTGELFF	TGCGCCAGCAGCGTGCCTACTAGCGGGAACACCGGGGAGCTGTTTTTT
TRBV6-1	TRBJ2-5	NA	NA	CASSAGRGVQTQYF	TGTGCCAGCAGCGCGGGCAGGGGTGTTCAGACCCAGTACTTC
TRBV7-8	TRBJ2-3	NA	NA	CASSLGLMQYF	TGTGCCAGCAGCTTAGGACTCATGCAGTATTTT
TRBV5-1	TRBJ1-1	NA	TRBD1	CASSPQTGIGEAFF	TGCGCCAGCAGCCCCCAGACAGGGATTGGTGAAGCTTTCTTT
TRBV5-1	TRBJ2-7	few	TRBD2	CASRTGTSFSEQYF	TGCGCCAGTAGAACCGGGACTAGCTTTTCCGAGCAGTACTTC
TRBV11-3	TRBJ2-1	NA	NA	CASSLSGSYNEQFF	TGTGCCAGCAGCTTAAGCGGTTCCTACAATGAGCAGTTCTTC
TRBV7-7	TRBJ2-5	NA	NA	CASSLTGYQETQYF	TGTGCTAGCAGCTTAACGGGGTACCAAGAGACCCAGTACTTC
TRBV18	TRBJ2-7	NA	NA	CASSPGVGEREQYF	TGTGCCAGCTCACCAGGAGTAGGTGAGCGCGAGCAGTACTTC
TRBV28	TRBJ1-4	NA	TRBD1	CASREPGQGQEKLFF	TGTGCCAGCAGGGAACCGGGACAGGGACAGGAAAAACTGTTTTTT
TRBV5-4	TRBJ1-2	NA	NA	CASSPRRPGSGYTF	TGTGCCAGCAGCCCCCGCCGTCCAGGCTCCGGCTACACCTTC
TRBV27	TRBJ2-5	NA	TRBD2	CASSYLGGGKQETQYF	TGTGCCAGCAGTTATTTGGGGGGGGGAAAACAAGAGACCCAGTACTTC